The 16 T cell receptor beta chains below were found in one sample sequenced in a study of Ad26.COV2.S vaccination and SARS-CoV-2 variants. Treatment reported: approximately 18 received Ad26.COV2.S at low or high dose, single or two shots; 5 received placebo; per-sample allocation not given. At day 63 after the first vaccine or placebo injection, samples were drawn. TCRdb's table, derived via immunoSEQ multiplex PCR, lists solely in-frame clones and lacks some. Seen here are some 390,000 clones, 70% to 90% observed once, and the top ten hold under 2%. The source material was peripheral blood, sampled in a trial of Ad26.COV2.S vaccine versus placebo. These receptors all stem from a person aged 18-65 years who received the Ad26.COV2.S COVID-19 vaccine or a placebo.

V and J are TRBV29-1 and TRBJ2-1; D possibly corresponds to TRBD2 (5 bases). Germline loops: CDR1 SQVTM, CDR2 ANQGSEA. This CDR3 comprises 15 residues. The V and J ends lost 0 bases and 8 bases respectively, with 17 bases between them. CDR3 DNA: TGCAGCGTTGAAGATCGCACTAGTGGGTTAGATGAGCAGTTCTTC. Translation: CSVEDRTSGLDEQFF.

The CDR3 sequence: CASNYGGNRQETQYF. CDR3 bases: TGTGCCAGCAACTATGGGGGAAACCGCCAAGAGACCCAGTACTTC. This chain joins TRBV28 and TRBJ2-5; possibly TRBD1 or TRBD2 for D (5 bases each). CDR1 is MDHEN, CDR2 SYDVKM, per germline. Trimming pared 7 bases from V and 1 base from J, leaving 16 bases between. CDR3 length: 15 residues.

The rearrangement joins TRBV7-3 to TRBJ2-1; perhaps TRBD2 as D (6 bases). The V and J ends lost 5 bases and 4 bases respectively, with 15 bases between them. The CDR3 consists of 15 residues. Germline CDR1 reads SGHTA; CDR2 reads FQGTGA. CDR3 amino acids: CASSKALAGYNEQFF. In DNA, the CDR3 is TGTGCCAGCAGCAAGGCGCTGGCGGGGTACAATGAGCAGTTCTTC.

Comments on this clone: At the DNA level, this CDR3 is encoded by other sequences in the same sample as well. V is TRBV28 and J is TRBJ1-5; no reliable D call. The CDR3 is made up of 12 amino acids. V lost 1 base and J 6 bases, leaving 4 bases between the germline ends. Germline-derived CDR1 and CDR2 are MDHEN and SYDVKM. The DNA of the CDR3 is TGTGCCAGCAGTTTATTAGGTCAGCCCCAGCATTTT. Residues: CASSLLGQPQHF.

The sample holds a few counts of this clone. The rearrangement links TRBV28 to TRBJ2-2; D call uncertain. The CDR3 spans 15 residues. CDR1 and CDR2 from the germline V gene are MDHEN and SYDVKM. The V end was cut by 2 bases, the J end by 3 bases, with 10 bases between. The CDR3 DNA sequence: TGTGCCAGCAGTTTAGGTGTTGGAGACACCGGGGAGCTGTTTTTT. Translation gives CASSLGVGDTGELFF.

The V and J genes are TRBV5-8 and TRBJ1-2; 8 bases align to TRBD1. The V and J ends lost 0 bases and 8 bases, in that order; junction bases with no gene match: 6. CDR1 SGHTS and CDR2 YDEGEE come from the germline V gene. The CDR3 length is 14 residues. This chain's CDR3 is CASSLALQGDGYTF. CDR3 sequence (DNA): TGTGCCAGCAGCTTGGCCTTACAGGGGGACGGCTACACCTTC.

The chain joins TRBV19 to TRBJ1-2; D is unresolved. This CDR3 is 14 amino acids long. The V end was cut by 2 bases, the J end by 8 bases, with 15 bases between. The germline gives CDR1 LNHDA, CDR2 SQIVND (reference sequence). CDR3 amino acids: CASSIYMSWRGYTF. The DNA for the CDR3 is TGTGCCAGTAGTATATATATGTCTTGGAGAGGCTACACCTTC.

J is TRBJ2-3 and V is TRBV6-1; 13 bases map to TRBD2. Trimming cost V 4 bases and J 3 bases; bases outside gene matches: 4. The CDR3 has 16 residues. Germline lookup yields CDR1 MNHNS and CDR2 SASEGT. The CDR3 DNA reads TGTGCCAGCAGTGGGACTAGCGGGAGCATAACAGATACGCAGTATTTT. It is translated as CASSGTSGSITDTQYF.

The chain links TRBV27 to TRBJ2-3; D unresolved. Trimming stripped 6 bases from V and 4 bases from J, with 11 bases between. Germline V gives CDR1 MNHEY, CDR2 SMNVEV (reference sequence). The CDR3 covers 13 residues. The CDR3 DNA reads as TGTGCCAGCAGCCCCCTCCCCCCAGATACGCAGTATTTT. It codes for CASSPLPPDTQYF.

This clone came up once. CDR3 residues: CAWSLQGGTGELFF. CDR3 DNA sequence: TGTGCCTGGAGTCTACAGGGGGGAACCGGGGAGCTGTTTTTT. The V and J genes are TRBV30 and TRBJ2-2, with 8 bases identical to TRBD1. J was trimmed by 5 bases and V by 2 bases; bases with no gene match: 4. The CDR3 spans 14 residues. The germline V gene encodes CDR1 GTSNPN and CDR2 SVGIG (reference sequence).

The CDR3 nucleotides are TGTGCCAGCAGGATTACTAGCACAGATACGCAGTATTTT. Amino acid sequence: CASRITSTDTQYF. This sequence joins TRBV27 and TRBJ2-3; D gene unclear. This CDR3 contains 13 residues. Germline V gene data show CDR1 as MNHEY and CDR2 as SMNVEV (reference sequence). The V gene lost 6 bases and the J gene lost 0 bases, with 7 bases spanning the gap.

This clone was seen a handful of times. V is TRBV7-9 and J is TRBJ2-4; D ambiguous. Per germline, CDR1 SEHNR and CDR2 FQNEAQ (reference sequence). CDR3 length equals 16 residues. Trimming shortened V by 6 bases and J by 1 base, and 16 bases separated the two germline ends. The chain's CDR3 is CASSTLQEVAKNIQYF. The CDR3 nucleotides are TGTGCCAGCAGTACCCTACAAGAAGTTGCCAAAAACATTCAGTACTTC.

CDR3 residues: CASSVGSGSTGELFF. DNA of the CDR3: TGTGCCAGCAGCGTAGGGAGCGGGAGTACCGGGGAGCTGTTTTTT. The chain employs TRBV9 and TRBJ2-2; TRBD2 matches at 8 bases. V gave up 0 bases and J gave up 5 bases; unmatched junction bases: 3. CDR1 is SGDLS and CDR2 is YYNGEE in the germline V gene. This CDR3 spans 15 amino acids.

The chain couples TRBV28 to TRBJ1-5, with TRBD1 matching over 8 bases. The CDR3 is made up of 17 amino acids. J lost 2 bases, V lost 4 bases, and 10 bases had no gene match. The germline V gene encodes CDR1 MDHEN and CDR2 SYDVKM. Here the CDR3 reads CASSSTSGGAGNQPQHF. The CDR3 DNA is TGTGCCAGCAGTTCGACTTCAGGGGGCGCGGGCAATCAGCCCCAGCATTTT.

A single count supports this clone. The chain recombines TRBV12-5 with TRBJ1-6, with 7 bases that match TRBD1. CDR3 length equals 17 residues. Unmatched junction bases numbered 13, after V lost 0 bases and J lost 11 bases. Germline V gives CDR1 LGHNT, CDR2 FRNRAP. CDR3 nucleotides: TGTGCTAGTGGTTTGGTACAGTCAGGGGGAGTCTGGGCACCCCTCCACTTT. Its translation: CASGLVQSGGVWAPLHF.

The genes are TRBV12-3 or TRBV12-4 and TRBJ2-5; D not resolved. The CDR3 sequence is 13 residues long. V was pared by 3 bases and J by 4 bases, with 9 bases between. The CDR3 bases are TGTGCCAGCAGTTTTGGGCCCATAGAGACCCAGTACTTC. This codes for CASSFGPIETQYF.